Below, 21 T cell receptor beta chains from the same sample are listed, as sequenced in a study of blood T cells in healthy people across ages. For the second PCR, which ran for about 6 to 12 cycles, a sample-barcoded 5' primer and a J-beta primer mix were used. MiXCR, applied by TCRdb to the 5' RACE reads, yields one record per CDR3 protein. Here the sample spans roughly 2 million distinct CDR3 sequences, roughly 52% being singletons. What was sequenced was blood. These TCRs come from a woman aged 40 to 50 in good health.

The table lists this clonotype with a few counts. The chain joins TRBV6-5 to TRBJ2-5; 10 bases fit TRBD1. Germline loops: CDR1 MNHEY, CDR2 SVGAGI. This CDR3 has 15 residues. Unmatched junction bases numbered 9, after V lost 6 bases and J lost 5 bases. The CDR3 loop is CASSLPDRGHETQYF. The CDR3 DNA reads as TGTGCCAGCAGCCTTCCCGACAGGGGGCATGAGACCCAGTACTTC.

V usage is TRBV10-3 and J usage is TRBJ2-5; 7 bases fit TRBD2. Gene TRBJ2-1 matches the end of the DNA better, so the J call may be wrong. In germline, CDR1 is ENHRY, CDR2 SYGVKD. The CDR3 runs to 15 residues. CDR3 bases: TGTGCCACGTCGTTGGGAGCGGGGAGTCAAGAGACCCAGTTCTTC. Residues: CATSLGAGSQETQFF.

The J gene is TRBJ1-2, the V gene TRBV13; D ambiguous. The CDR3 contains 15 residues. Germline CDR1 and CDR2: PRHDT and FYEKMQ (reference sequence). Trimming pared 1 base from V and 0 bases from J, leaving 9 bases between. CDR3: CASSLVESANYGYTF. The CDR3 DNA sequence: TGTGCCAGCAGCTTAGTGGAGTCGGCTAACTATGGCTACACCTTC.

The V call is TRBV28, the J call TRBJ1-5; 11 bases fit TRBD1. Per germline, CDR1 MDHEN and CDR2 SYDVKM. The CDR3 is 16 residues long. J lost 6 bases, V lost 3 bases, and 7 bases had no gene match. The CDR3 region has the DNA TGTGCCAGCAGTTTTCCGCGGACAGGGGGCGGTCAGCCCCAGCATTTT. Translated: CASSFPRTGGGQPQHF. The whole variable domain, remainder taken from reference TRBV28 and TRBJ1-5, is DVKVTQSSRYLVKRTGEKVFLECVQDMDHENMFWYRQDPGLGLRLIYFSYDVKMKEKGDIPEGYSVSREKKERFSLILESASTNQTSMYLCASSFPRTGGGQPQHFGDGTRLSIL.

This clonotype was seen only a few times. J is TRBJ2-6 and V is TRBV7-6, with no clear D. The CDR3 length is 14 residues. Germline assignment: CDR1 SGHVS and CDR2 FNYEAQ. The V gene lost 7 bases and the J gene lost 0 bases, with 7 bases spanning the gap. Here the CDR3 reads CASTYSSGANVLTF. The CDR3 DNA follows: TGTGCCAGCACATACAGCTCTGGGGCCAACGTCCTGACTTTC. Combining the CDR3 with reference TRBV7-6 and TRBJ2-6 gives the whole variable domain GAGVSQSPRYKVTKRGQDVALRCDPISGHVSLYWYRQALGQGPEFLTYFNYEAQQDKSGLPNDRFSAERPEGSISTLTIQRTEQRDSAMYRCASTYSSGANVLTFGAGSRLTVL.

The chain uses TRBV20-1 and TRBJ2-3; TRBD2 might be the D (6 bases). Germline V lookup: CDR1 DFQATT, CDR2 SNEGSKA (reference sequence). V dropped 2 bases and J dropped 2 bases, with 23 bases sitting between them. The CDR3 is 18 amino acids. In DNA form, the CDR3 reads TGCAGTGCTAGATCCGTACTCTGGAGGGGAACGGTCACAGATACGCAGTATTTT. Protein product: CSARSVLWRGTVTDTQYF.

The J gene is TRBJ2-5, the V gene TRBV7-9; 12 bases match TRBD1. The CDR3 has 13 residues. The germline V gene has CDR1 SEHNR and CDR2 FQNEAQ (reference sequence). Trimming cost V 4 bases and J 8 bases; bases outside gene matches: 2. CDR3 sequence (DNA): TGTGCCAGCAGCTATGGGACAGGGGGCACCCAGTACTTC. Translating gives CASSYGTGGTQYF.

This clonotype occurred many times. A junction boundary mismatches the germline segment, possibly from a read error. The chain recombines TRBV7-9 with TRBJ1-2; no reliable D call. CDR1 SEHNR and CDR2 FQNEAQ come from the germline V gene (reference sequence). This CDR3 region has 11 residues. For the CDR3, the DNA is TGTGCCAGCAGTTTAGCCGATGGCTACACCTTC. Protein sequence: CASSLADGYTF.

This chain joins TRBV18 and TRBJ2-1; possibly TRBD1 for D (6 bases). Trimming removed 1 base at V and 13 bases at J, with 23 bases between. The CDR3 covers 16 residues. CDR1 KGHSH and CDR2 LQKENI come from the germline V gene. The CDR3 region is CASSPRTVKEGETQFF. CDR3 nucleotide sequence: TGTGCCAGCTCACCACGGACAGTTAAAGAGGGGGAGACCCAGTTCTTC.

The chain links TRBV6-6 to TRBJ2-5; D is perhaps TRBD2 (5 bases). The J call is doubtful: the DNA matches TRBJ2-7 better. The length of the CDR3 is 16 residues. CDR1 is MNHNY and CDR2 is SVGAGI in the germline V gene (reference sequence). The DNA of the CDR3 is TGTGCCAGCAATATGACCATCGGAGGCAGGCCCTACGAGCAGTACTTC. It translates to CASNMTIGGRPYEQYF.

The genes are TRBV9 and TRBJ2-5, with 8 nucleotides matching TRBD1. Matching the DNA end better, TRBJ2-7 makes the J call doubtful. The germline CDR1 and CDR2 sequences are SGDLS and YYNGEE. This CDR3 contains 14 residues. CDR3 sequence (DNA): TGTGCCAGCAGCGTAGGGACAGGGCAGATCGAGCAGTACTTC. Translating it yields CASSVGTGQIEQYF.

CDR3 residues: CSAPRGIDSPLHF. As DNA, the CDR3 is TGCAGTGCCCCCAGGGGAATTGATTCACCCCTCCACTTT. The chain has TRBV20-1 and TRBJ1-6; D is perhaps TRBD1 (6 bases). Trimming took off 6 bases at V and 8 bases at J, with 14 bases between the two ends. This CDR3 contains 13 residues. Germline values: CDR1 DFQATT, CDR2 SNEGSKA (reference sequence).

In the case of this clonotype: Its ends do not fully match the called genes, so a read error is possible. The chain is built from TRBV7-9 and TRBJ2-5; D is undetermined. CDR3 length: 14 amino acids. Per germline, CDR1 SEHNR and CDR2 FQNEAQ (reference sequence). The CDR3 region is CANSPLPAQETQYF. Here the CDR3 DNA reads TGTGCCAACAGCCCCCTTCCAGCTCAAGAGACCCAGTACTTC.

This clonotype has a handful of counts. CDR3 in amino acids: CASSVDLTGVEQYF. CDR3 DNA sequence: TGTGCCAGCAGCGTAGACCTTACAGGGGTCGAGCAGTACTTC. The V and J genes are TRBV9 and TRBJ2-7; TRBD1 aligns across 7 bases. The V segment lost 0 bases and the J segment 6 bases; nucleotides outside the gene matches: 6. The CDR3 is 14 amino acids. The germline CDR1 and CDR2 sequences are SGDLS and YYNGEE.

The chain links TRBV20-1 to TRBJ2-1; tentative D call: TRBD2 (6 bases). The CDR3 consists of 13 residues. Trimming left V 4 bases short and J 1 base short, with 8 bases between. Germline CDR1 and CDR2: DFQATT and SNEGSKA (reference sequence). The CDR3 DNA sequence: TGCAGTGCTACTAGCGCTTCCTACAATGAGCAGTTCTTC. Its translation: CSATSASYNEQFF.

V gene TRBV7-2 combines with J gene TRBJ2-1; 9 bases agree with TRBD2. Trimming cost V 1 base and J 6 bases; bases outside gene matches: 10. The CDR3 is 17 amino acids. Germline V CDR1 and CDR2: SGHTA, FQGNSA. The CDR3 is CASSLDFQRGVSNEQFF. CDR3 sequence (DNA): TGTGCCAGCAGCTTAGATTTCCAGCGGGGGGTTTCCAATGAGCAGTTCTTC.

The chain joins TRBV28 to TRBJ2-5, with TRBD2 identical over 7 bases. CDR3 length: 15 amino acids. Per germline, CDR1 MDHEN and CDR2 SYDVKM. V dropped 8 bases and J dropped 3; count of bases not matched to a gene: 12. The CDR3 sequence: CASGREGPRKETQYF. As DNA, the CDR3 is TGTGCCAGCGGCAGGGAGGGTCCGAGGAAAGAGACCCAGTACTTC.

This clonotype appeared many times. The chain recombines TRBV4-3 with TRBJ2-5; 8 bases map to TRBD1. The CDR3 runs 13 residues. Losses at the gene ends were 5 bases for V and 4 bases for J; bases not matched to a gene: 3. The germline V gene has CDR1 LGHNA and CDR2 YSLEER. DNA of the CDR3: TGCGCCAGCAGCAAAACAGGGGGAGAGACCCAGTACTTC. This gives the protein CASSKTGGETQYF.

Here the CDR3 DNA reads TGTGCCAGCAGTGACGAGGGGGGACGTTACAATGAGCAGTTCTTC. It specifies CASSDEGGRYNEQFF. V gene TRBV6-4 combines with J gene TRBJ2-1; D is tentatively TRBD1 or TRBD2 (6 bases each). The CDR3 length is 15 residues. In germline, CDR1 is MRHNA, CDR2 SNTAGT. V was shortened by 2 bases and J by 4 bases, with 12 bases between the two germline ends.

The chain carries TRBV28 and TRBJ2-1; D uncertain. Germline CDR1 MDHEN, CDR2 SYDVKM. The CDR3 extends over 13 amino acids. V was cut by 2 bases and J by 10 bases, with 12 bases left in between. CDR3: CASSLPVRLEQFF. As DNA, the CDR3 is TGTGCCAGCAGTTTACCCGTACGACTCGAGCAGTTCTTC.

The J gene is TRBJ2-4, the V gene TRBV14, with TRBD1 matching 8 bases. Gene TRBJ2-7 matches the end of the DNA better, so the J call may be wrong. Per germline, CDR1 SGHDN and CDR2 FVKESK. CDR3 size: 17 residues. In DNA, the CDR3 is TGTGCCAGCAGCCATAAACCGACAGGGGTTAGGTCCTACGAGCAGTACTTC. Residues: CASSHKPTGVRSYEQYF.